Below, 4 T cell receptor beta chains from the same sample are listed, as sequenced in a study of blood T cell repertoires in COVID-19. This table comes from immunoSEQ multiplex PCR, and its TCRdb copy is limited to in-frame clones, with some not included. The table shows under 250,000 clones, with 70% to 90% occurring only once. The sample consisted of peripheral blood. The source is a man aged 80 or over with acute or convalescent COVID-19.

The chain recombines TRBV5-1 with TRBJ2-5; 9 nucleotides line up with TRBD1. The J segment lost 1 base and the V segment lost 2 bases, leaving 0 bases of the junction unmatched. Germline V CDR1 and CDR2: SGHRS, YFSETQ. The CDR3 consists of 14 residues. CDR3: CASSLQGAQETQYF. The CDR3 nucleotides are TGCGCCAGCAGCTTACAGGGGGCCCAAGAGACCCAGTACTTC. Variable domain in full (rest from reference TRBV5-1 and TRBJ2-5): KAGVTQTPRYLIKTRGQQVTLSCSPISGHRSVSWYQQTPGQGLQFLFEYFSETQRNKGNFPGRFSGRQFSNSRSEMNVSTLELGDSALYLCASSLQGAQETQYFGPGTRLLVL.

In its sample, this clone was seen once. This chain links TRBV6-2 or TRBV6-3 with TRBJ2-5; TRBD2 might be the D (7 bases). Trimming cost V 6 bases and J 4 bases, with 24 bases left between them. The CDR3 is made up of 17 amino acids. Germline CDR1 reads MNHEY; CDR2 reads SVGEGT. The DNA of the CDR3 is TGTGCCAGCAGCTCCCACGGCAGTAGGGGGGGCTTAGAGACCCAGTACTTC. It yields the protein CASSSHGSRGGLETQYF.

In nucleotides, the CDR3 is TGCAGTGCTAGTCAGGGCTACACCTTC. This gives the protein CSASQGYTF. The rearrangement uses TRBV20-1 and TRBJ1-2; D is undetermined. The V and J ends lost 3 bases and 8 bases respectively, with 4 bases between them. This CDR3 region has 9 residues. Germline V gene data show CDR1 as DFQATT and CDR2 as SNEGSKA (reference sequence).

This chain connects TRBV29-1 to TRBJ1-2, with 11 bases aligning to TRBD1. The V gene's germline CDR1 is SQVTM and CDR2 ANQGSEA. The junction had 8 bases not matched to a gene; V was cut back by 7 bases and J by 7 bases. This CDR3 comprises 13 residues. This CDR3 is CSATGTGGFGYTF. The CDR3 DNA sequence: TGCAGCGCCACCGGGACAGGGGGTTTTGGCTACACCTTC.